Below are 21 T cell receptor beta chains sequenced from a single sample in a study of CD8 T cells in Susac syndrome. Random hexamers were used to reverse transcribe the RNA input (roughly 0.5 to 1 ug). One entry per CDR3 protein, called by TCRdb with MiXCR from the immunoSEQ multiplex PCR reads. The sample shows 150,000 to 180,000 distinct CDR3 sequences, approximately 95% of them seen only once. Source material: CD4+ T cells from PBMCs. Receptors were obtained from a human donor with Susac syndrome.

The gene calls are TRBV3-1 and TRBJ2-7, with D possibly being TRBD1 (5 bases). V lost 0 bases and J 2 bases, leaving 11 bases between the germline ends. CDR1 and CDR2 from the germline V gene are LGHDT and YNNKEL (reference sequence). The CDR3 has 15 residues. The CDR3 DNA is TGTGCCAGCAGCCAAGATCCCAGGGTTACCTACGAGCAGTACTTC. Translating it yields CASSQDPRVTYEQYF.

This sequence joins TRBV7-2 and TRBJ1-2; the match to TRBD1 covers 7 bases. Unmatched junction bases numbered 5, after V lost 1 base and J lost 3 bases. The CDR3 has 15 amino acids. From germline, CDR1 is SGHTA and CDR2 FQGNSA. The CDR3 loop is CASSLGGQDDYGYTF. CDR3 in DNA: TGTGCCAGCAGCTTAGGAGGACAGGACGACTATGGCTACACCTTC.

V gene TRBV4-2 combines with J gene TRBJ1-5; D not certain. Germline values: CDR1 LGHNA, CDR2 YNFKEQ. CDR3 length: 16 amino acids. Trimming stripped 0 bases from V and 0 bases from J, with 9 bases between. In nucleotides, the CDR3 is TGTGCCAGCAGCCAAGATGGCCGGGCTAGCAATCAGCCCCAGCATTTT. Translation gives CASSQDGRASNQPQHF.

The CDR3 bases are TGTGCCAGCAGCCCATCCGGGACTAGAGACAATGAGCAGTTCTTC. Its translation: CASSPSGTRDNEQFF. The chain couples TRBV7-2 to TRBJ2-1; 8 bases match TRBD2. CDR1 and CDR2 (germline): SGHTA, FQGNSA. This CDR3 is built from 15 residues. The J segment lost 5 bases and the V segment lost 5 bases, leaving 8 bases of the junction unmatched.

In DNA form, the CDR3 reads TGCGCCAGCAGCCAAGATACAGGGCGCCAGCCCCAGCATTTT. Its protein is CASSQDTGRQPQHF. The V gene is TRBV4-1, the J gene TRBJ1-5; weak D call: TRBD1 (6 bases). Trimming removed 0 bases from V and 7 bases from J, with 10 bases in between. In germline, CDR1 is MGHRA, CDR2 YSYEKL. The length of the CDR3 is 14 residues.

The gene calls are TRBV3-1 and TRBJ2-3; 9 bases agree with TRBD2. The length of the CDR3 is 14 residues. Germline CDR1 and CDR2: LGHDT and YNNKEL (reference sequence). The V segment lost 0 bases and the J segment 6 bases; nucleotides outside the gene matches: 1. The CDR3 protein is CASSQDLAGDTQYF. The CDR3 nucleotides are TGTGCCAGCAGCCAAGATCTAGCGGGGGATACGCAGTATTTT.

This chain uses TRBV12-3 or TRBV12-4 with TRBJ2-3; no clear D gene. This CDR3 has 11 amino acids. Trimming removed 9 bases at V and 5 bases at J, with 9 bases between. CDR3 residues: CASNRRDTQYF. CDR3 nucleotide sequence: TGTGCCAGTAATCGGCGAGATACGCAGTATTTT.

The gene calls are TRBV1 and TRBJ2-1; the table calls TRBD2, which could not be checked here. TRBV1 is a listed pseudogene. This CDR3 region has 15 residues. The CDR3 DNA sequence: TGCACCAGCAGCCAGACTAGCGGGCCCAACAATGAGCAGTTCTTC. Amino acids: CTSSQTSGPNNEQFF.

CDR3 sequence (DNA): TGCAGTGCTCGGACAGTCGAAGAGACCCAGTACTTC. Its translation: CSARTVEETQYF. This chain joins TRBV20-1 and TRBJ2-5; a possible D gene is TRBD1 (6 bases). CDR1 and CDR2 (germline): DFQATT, SNEGSKA (reference sequence). V lost 5 bases and J 3 bases, leaving 10 bases between the germline ends. The CDR3 is 12 amino acids.

The chain employs TRBV29-1 and TRBJ2-1, with 7 bases matching TRBD1. Germline V gene sequence: CDR1 SQVTM, CDR2 ANQGSEA. V trimming: 1 base; J trimming: 2 bases; junction bases outside the gene matches: 11. This CDR3 is 17 amino acids long. The chain's CDR3 is CSVEAEQGTAAYNEQFF. DNA of the CDR3: TGCAGCGTTGAAGCCGAACAAGGGACAGCCGCCTACAATGAGCAGTTCTTC.

The chain recombines TRBV23-1 with TRBJ2-5; D is uncertain. TRBV23-1 is identified as an open reading frame with a role that is uncertain. This CDR3 has 14 residues. The V end lost 0 bases, the J end lost 5 bases, and 10 bases lay between the germline ends. CDR3 residues: CASSQSEGNETQYF. CDR3 sequence (DNA): TGCGCCAGCAGTCAATCTGAAGGGAACGAGACCCAGTACTTC.

Written as DNA, the CDR3 is TGCAGTGCTAGCGGAGCACTCCAAGACGAGCAGTACTTC. Translation: CSASGALQDEQYF. The chain employs TRBV20-1 and TRBJ2-7; no reliable D call. The CDR3 loop spans 13 amino acids. The germline gives CDR1 DFQATT, CDR2 SNEGSKA (reference sequence). The V end lost 3 bases, the J end lost 5 bases, and 14 bases lay between the germline ends.

The chain joins TRBV7-3 to TRBJ2-7, with D maybe TRBD1 (6 bases). The CDR3 spans 15 residues. The germline gives CDR1 SGHTA, CDR2 FQGTGA. The germline V and J ends were trimmed by 2 bases and 4 bases, with 15 bases remaining between them. DNA for the CDR3: TGTGCCAGCAGCTTAGGGCAGGGGACCAGGTACGAGCAGTACTTC. Protein sequence: CASSLGQGTRYEQYF.

This chain joins TRBV6-5 and TRBJ1-2; 9 bases map to TRBD1. Germline CDR1 is MNHEY and CDR2 is SVGAGI. The CDR3 covers 13 residues. V gave up 7 bases and J gave up 4 bases; unmatched junction bases: 4. CDR3 sequence: CASTMGQGYGYTF. CDR3 bases: TGTGCCAGCACCATGGGACAGGGCTATGGCTACACCTTC.

This chain joins TRBV6-5 and TRBJ1-2; D is ambiguous. Trimming removed 6 bases at V and 6 bases at J, with 17 bases between. Germline CDR1 is MNHEY and CDR2 is SVGAGI. CDR3 length: 14 residues. The CDR3 here is CASSPLGSEHGYTF. The CDR3 coding sequence is TGTGCCAGCAGCCCCCTGGGGAGTGAGCATGGCTACACCTTC.

This chain links TRBV20-1 with TRBJ2-5; possible D gene TRBD1, 6 bases. Trimming took off 3 bases at V and 1 base at J, with 9 bases between the two ends. The CDR3 sequence is 13 residues long. Germline V gene data show CDR1 as DFQATT and CDR2 as SNEGSKA (reference sequence). In nucleotides, the CDR3 is TGCAGTGCTAGCACAGGGATCCAAGAGACCCAGTACTTC. Its protein is CSASTGIQETQYF.

V gene TRBV6-6 combines with J gene TRBJ2-7, with D possibly matching TRBD1 (5 bases). Trimming stripped 2 bases from V and 6 bases from J, with 17 bases between. The CDR3 contains 15 residues. Germline CDR1 is MNHNY and CDR2 is SVGAGI (reference sequence). The CDR3 nucleotides read TGTGCCAGCAGTTACGGGTCTGGGGCTAAGGGCGAGCAGTACTTC. As protein: CASSYGSGAKGEQYF.

V and J are TRBV7-2 and TRBJ2-7, with 13 bases that match TRBD2. CDR1 and CDR2 (germline): SGHTA, FQGNSA. Germline trimming cut 5 bases from V and 4 bases from J; bases unmatched to any gene: 5. This CDR3 region has 15 residues. The CDR3 spells CASSPPGLAGYEQYF. CDR3 nucleotide sequence: TGTGCCAGCAGCCCTCCGGGACTAGCGGGATACGAGCAGTACTTC.

The genes are TRBV9 and TRBJ2-7; 7 bases agree with TRBD1. CDR3 size: 13 residues. Trimming cost V 0 bases and J 8 bases; bases outside gene matches: 5. Germline CDR1 is SGDLS and CDR2 is YYNGEE. The CDR3 loop reads CASSVGQGTKQYF. Written as DNA, the CDR3 is TGTGCCAGCAGCGTAGGACAGGGAACGAAGCAGTACTTC.

This clonotype was seen only a few times. V and J are TRBV27 and TRBJ1-1; no clear D. The CDR3 is 13 amino acids. Germline V CDR1 and CDR2: MNHEY, SMNVEV (reference sequence). Trimming stripped 2 bases from V and 1 base from J, with 5 bases between. The CDR3 coding sequence is TGTGCCAGCAGTTTACGACCGAACACTGAAGCTTTCTTT. Translating it yields CASSLRPNTEAFF.

The chain employs TRBV7-2 and TRBJ2-7, with 7 bases fitting TRBD2. Losses at the gene ends were 5 bases for V and 3 bases for J; bases not matched to a gene: 10. CDR3 length equals 15 residues. From germline, CDR1 is SGHTA and CDR2 FQGNSA. CDR3 loop: CASSPQGGNSYEQYF. The CDR3 coding sequence is TGTGCCAGCAGCCCCCAGGGAGGGAACAGCTACGAGCAGTACTTC.